This T cell receptor beta chain is drawn from a study of T cell responses to AZD1222 COVID-19 vaccine. Study results and caveats: White British ancestry dominated among donors, who included more females, and clonal diversity was possibly underestimated. Repertoires were obtained only post-peak T cell response.

TCRdb keeps only in-frame clones here, not all; method: immunoSEQ multiplex PCR. Among approximately 170,000 clones listed, roughly nine tenths were seen once. From germline, CDR1 is KGHSH and CDR2 LQKENI. The CDR3 sequence is 15 residues long. Between the trimmed V and J ends, which lost 3 bases and 2 bases, there was a span of 14 bases. A note on this clone: Antigen: not known.

The source of this sequence is an adult who received the AZD1222 COVID-19 vaccine. V gene TRBV18 combines with J gene TRBJ2-7; D is uncertain. The sample in question was peripheral blood, obtained 28 days after the second AZD1222 dose. The CDR3 is CASSPAAAITYEQYF. In DNA form, the CDR3 reads TGTGCCAGCTCACCGGCGGCCGCAATCACCTACGAGCAGTACTTC. The full variable domain, rest sourced from reference TRBV18 and TRBJ2-7, is NAGVMQNPRHLVRRRGQEARLRCSPMKGHSHVYWYRQLPEEGLKFMVYLQKENIIDESGMPKERFSAEFPKEGPSILRIQQVVRGDSAAYFCASSPAAAITYEQYFGPGTRLTVT.